These 32 T cell receptor beta chains share one sample of origin, sequenced in a study of blood T cell repertoires in COVID-19. The data were produced by immunoSEQ multiplex PCR, yet TCRdb's version contains in-frame clones alone and is incomplete. Among 320,000 or so clones listed, roughly 90% were seen once. Input material: PBMCs or T cells enriched from blood (not recorded which). The origin of the receptors is a man between 60 and 75 years old who had recovered from COVID-19.

The chain is built from TRBV11-2 and TRBJ2-5, with 10 positions matching TRBD2. Looked up from germline, CDR1 is SGHAT and CDR2 is FQNNGV. The CDR3 contains 15 residues. The V and J ends lost 4 bases and 5 bases, in that order; junction bases with no gene match: 7. In DNA form, the CDR3 reads TGTGCCAGCAGCTCAACTCTAGCGGGAGTTGAGACCCAGTACTTC. Translated: CASSSTLAGVETQYF.

The V and J genes are TRBV19 and TRBJ1-1; TRBD1 might be the D (6 bases). V lost 3 bases to trimming and J lost 9 bases, with 17 bases between them. The CDR3 loop spans 14 amino acids. CDR1 and CDR2 from the germline V gene are LNHDA and SQIVND (reference sequence). The CDR3 nucleotides are TGTGCCAGTAGTATCCTCATGGGAACAGGGAAAGCTTTCTTT. Protein sequence: CASSILMGTGKAFF.

The V call is TRBV11-2, the J call TRBJ2-7, with 8 bases matching TRBD2. The germline V gene has CDR1 SGHAT and CDR2 FQNNGV. CDR3 size: 17 residues. Unmatched junction bases numbered 13, after V lost 5 bases and J lost 1 base. CDR3 sequence reads: CASSQSLTSDSSYEQYF. For the CDR3, the DNA is TGTGCCAGCAGCCAGAGCTTGACTAGCGACAGTTCCTACGAGCAGTACTTC. Full variable domain (missing parts from reference TRBV11-2 and TRBJ2-7): EAGVAQSPRYKIIEKRQSVAFWCNPISGHATLYWYQQILGQGPKLLIQFQNNGVVDDSQLPKDRFSAERLKGVDSTLKIQPAKLEDSAVYLCASSQSLTSDSSYEQYFGPGTRLTVT.

This clone was observed once. This chain connects TRBV29-1 to TRBJ1-1, with 7 bases fitting TRBD1. The CDR3 totals 13 residues. Germline CDR1 is SQVTM and CDR2 is ANQGSEA. V trimming: 6 bases; J trimming: 0 bases; junction bases outside the gene matches: 4. The CDR3 region is CSVTTGMNTEAFF. DNA of the CDR3: TGCAGCGTAACGACAGGGATGAACACTGAAGCTTTCTTT. Based on the CDR3 plus reference TRBV29-1 and TRBJ1-1, the full variable domain is SAVISQKPSRDICQRGTSLTIQCQVDSQVTMMFWYRQQPGQSLTLIATANQGSEATYESGFVIDKFPISRPNLTFSTLTVSNMSPEDSSIYLCSVTTGMNTEAFFGQGTRLTVV.

The J gene is TRBJ1-1, the V gene TRBV3-1 (or the pseudogene TRBV3-2), with D possibly matching TRBD1 (6 bases). CDR3 size: 14 residues. CDR1 LGHDT and CDR2 YNNKEL come from the germline V gene (reference sequence). V was clipped by 4 bases and J by 0 bases, with 9 bases between them. Here the CDR3 reads CASSRDTLNTEAFF. The CDR3 DNA follows: TGTGCCAGCAGCCGGGACACCTTGAACACTGAAGCTTTCTTT.

This clone appeared a single time. The chain links TRBV2 to TRBJ2-1, with a tentative D call TRBD2 (6 bases). The germline V and J ends were trimmed by 0 bases and 10 bases, with 10 bases remaining between them. Germline CDR1 and CDR2: SNHLY and FYNNEI. This CDR3 has 13 amino acids. This CDR3 is CASSEAGSREQFF. The CDR3 DNA is TGTGCCAGCAGTGAAGCCGGGAGCCGCGAGCAGTTCTTC. Drawing the rest from reference TRBV2 and TRBJ2-1, the complete variable domain is EPEVTQTPSHQVTQMGQEVILRCVPISNHLYFYWYRQILGQKVEFLVSFYNNEISEKSEIFDDQFSVERPDGSNFTLKIRSTKLEDSAMYFCASSEAGSREQFFGPGTRLTVL.

CDR3 DNA: TGTGCCAGCAGTTTAGTAGCGGGGGCCGATGGCTACACCTTC. It codes for CASSLVAGADGYTF. The chain links TRBV28 to TRBJ1-2; D may be TRBD1 (6 bases). The V gene lost 2 bases and the J gene lost 6 bases, with 13 bases spanning the gap. This CDR3 is 14 amino acids long. Germline CDR1 and CDR2: MDHEN and SYDVKM.

V and J are TRBV25-1 and TRBJ1-5, with TRBD1 matching 8 bases. The CDR3 consists of 16 residues. The germline CDR1 and CDR2 sequences are MGHDK and SYGVNS. After removal of 3 bases from V and 1 base from J, the junction contained 5 bases not matched to a gene. CDR3 loop: CASSDPGQGSNQPQHF. DNA of the CDR3: TGTGCCAGCAGTGACCCTGGACAGGGCAGCAATCAGCCCCAGCATTTT.

V usage is TRBV28 and J usage is TRBJ1-1; D ambiguous. The CDR3 runs 11 residues. V lost 3 bases, J lost 8 bases, and 7 bases lay in between. Germline lookup yields CDR1 MDHEN and CDR2 SYDVKM. CDR3 sequence reads: CASSLEGEAFF. The DNA for the CDR3 is TGTGCCAGCAGTTTGGAGGGCGAAGCTTTCTTT.

The V call is TRBV5-6, the J call TRBJ2-1, with 7 nucleotides matching TRBD2. J gave up 2 bases and V 4 bases, and 3 bases lay outside the gene matches. Per the germline V gene, CDR1 is SGHDT and CDR2 is YYEEEE. The CDR3 sequence is 14 residues long. CDR3 protein: CASSREVTYNEQFF. The CDR3 DNA reads TGTGCCAGCAGCCGGGAGGTGACCTACAATGAGCAGTTCTTC.

The chain joins TRBV18 to TRBJ2-1, with no clear D. The CDR3 sequence is 16 residues long. Trimming shortened V by 0 bases and J by 0 bases, and 9 bases separated the two germline ends. CDR1 is KGHSH and CDR2 is LQKENI in the germline V gene. The DNA of the CDR3 is TGTGCCAGCTCACCACCTGCGGTCAGCTCCTACAATGAGCAGTTCTTC. Its protein product is CASSPPAVSSYNEQFF.

The chain links TRBV28 to TRBJ1-3; D gene ambiguous. V was shortened by 0 bases and J by 0 bases, with 9 bases between the two germline ends. CDR1 and CDR2 (germline): MDHEN, SYDVKM. CDR3 length equals 16 residues. The CDR3 DNA sequence: TGTGCCAGCAGTTTATGGGGAGGAACCTCTGGAAACACCATATATTTT. Protein sequence: CASSLWGGTSGNTIYF.

V usage is TRBV7-2 and J usage is TRBJ2-2; D is possibly TRBD1 (5 bases). From germline, CDR1 is SGHTA and CDR2 FQGNSA. V was cut by 1 base and J by 3 bases, with 9 bases left in between. This CDR3 spans 15 amino acids. The CDR3 nucleotides read TGTGCCAGCAGCTTAGTAGGGGTCCACACCGGGGAGCTGTTTTTT. Amino acid sequence: CASSLVGVHTGELFF.

This chain joins TRBV19 and TRBJ2-5; 11 nucleotides agree with TRBD1. This CDR3 spans 13 amino acids. V was pared by 7 bases and J by 5 bases, with 3 bases of the junction left unmatched. Germline-derived CDR1 and CDR2 are LNHDA and SQIVND (reference sequence). The CDR3 loop is CASMDRGRETQYF. CDR3 sequence (DNA): TGTGCCAGTATGGACAGGGGGCGGGAGACCCAGTACTTC.

This clone was detected many times. The rearrangement uses TRBV29-1 and TRBJ1-1; 7 bases are shared with TRBD1. CDR3 length: 12 amino acids. V gave up 7 bases and J gave up 2 bases; unmatched junction bases: 4. The germline V gene has CDR1 SQVTM and CDR2 ANQGSEA. The CDR3 nucleotides read TGCAGCGCGCACAGGGGTAACACTGAAGCTTTCTTT. Amino acids: CSAHRGNTEAFF.

The rearrangement uses TRBV29-1 and TRBJ2-7; 7 bases match TRBD1. V dropped 7 bases and J dropped 4; count of bases not matched to a gene: 7. The CDR3 has 12 amino acids. Germline lookup yields CDR1 SQVTM and CDR2 ANQGSEA. The CDR3: CSAQGDIYEQYF. CDR3 DNA sequence: TGCAGCGCCCAGGGGGATATTTACGAGCAGTACTTC.

This clone appeared once. This rearrangement joins TRBV3-1 (or the pseudogene TRBV3-2) to TRBJ1-5; TRBD1 is a possible D gene (6 bases). The germline CDR1 and CDR2 sequences are LGHDT and YNNKEL (reference sequence). Trimming left V 2 bases short and J 5 bases short, with 10 bases between. The CDR3 runs to 14 residues. As DNA, the CDR3 is TGTGCCAGCAGCCAATGGGAGGGGGATCAGCCCCAGCATTTT. It translates to CASSQWEGDQPQHF.

A few counts support this clone. This sequence joins TRBV6-5 and TRBJ1-5; D is undetermined. Trimming pared 7 bases from V and 5 bases from J, leaving 12 bases between. CDR3 length: 13 residues. The V gene's germline CDR1 is MNHEY and CDR2 SVGAGI. This chain's CDR3 is CASKSEGDQPQHF. The CDR3 DNA reads TGTGCCAGCAAGTCGGAGGGAGATCAGCCCCAGCATTTT.

This chain uses TRBV19 with TRBJ2-5; 9 bases line up with TRBD1. V trimming: 4 bases; J trimming: 1 base; junction bases outside the gene matches: 10. The CDR3 length is 17 residues. The germline V gene has CDR1 LNHDA and CDR2 SQIVND (reference sequence). CDR3 residues: CASSSYTGTGLQETQYF. Here the CDR3 DNA reads TGTGCCAGTAGTAGCTACACCGGGACAGGGCTCCAAGAGACCCAGTACTTC.

This sequence joins TRBV10-3 and TRBJ1-1; maybe TRBD1 (6 bases). Germline CDR1 is ENHRY and CDR2 is SYGVKD. The CDR3 spans 15 residues. Trimming removed 5 bases from V and 0 bases from J, with 13 bases in between. The CDR3: CAISLSTGLNTEAFF. CDR3 nucleotide sequence: TGTGCCATCAGTTTATCGACAGGCCTGAACACTGAAGCTTTCTTT.

The genes are TRBV15 and TRBJ2-1; 7 bases fit TRBD1. V lost 0 bases and J lost 0; bases outside the gene matches: 20. The CDR3 has 22 residues. Germline V gene lookup returns CDR1 LNHNV and CDR2 YYDKDF (reference sequence). The CDR3 loop is CATSRELHDRATLLNSYNEQFF. The CDR3 region has the DNA TGTGCCACCAGCAGAGAGTTACACGACAGGGCGACTCTTCTAAACTCCTACAATGAGCAGTTCTTC.

This clone has only a few counts. This chain connects TRBV27 to TRBJ1-1; 9 bases agree with TRBD1. In germline, CDR1 is MNHEY, CDR2 SMNVEV (reference sequence). The CDR3 sequence is 15 residues long. Germline trimming cut 6 bases from V and 8 bases from J; bases unmatched to any gene: 13. CDR3 sequence: CASRLIGWDREEAFF. DNA for the CDR3: TGTGCCAGCAGACTAATTGGTTGGGACAGGGAAGAAGCTTTCTTT.

V and J are TRBV28 and TRBJ1-1; 7 bases match TRBD1. V dropped 5 bases and J dropped 1; count of bases not matched to a gene: 4. Looked up from germline, CDR1 is MDHEN and CDR2 is SYDVKM. CDR3 length: 14 amino acids. CDR3 coding DNA: TGTGCCAGCAGTCCCCGACAGGGGAACACTGAAGCTTTCTTT. Protein sequence: CASSPRQGNTEAFF.

J is TRBJ1-6 and V is TRBV9; D gene uncertain. The CDR3 is 15 residues long. CDR1 and CDR2 from the germline V gene are SGDLS and YYNGEE. Trimming cost V 0 bases and J 6 bases, with 10 bases left between them. The CDR3 loop is CASSVVGTVNSPLHF. The CDR3 bases are TGTGCCAGCAGCGTAGTTGGCACCGTTAATTCACCCCTCCACTTT.

The V and J genes are TRBV24-1 and TRBJ1-4; D remains ambiguous. Germline CDR1 KGHDR, CDR2 SFDVKD. V was pared by 4 bases and J by 8 bases, with 16 bases between. The CDR3 totals 15 residues. CDR3 DNA: TGTGCCACCAGTGACCCTCGCCGGCCCGGGGAAAAACTGTTTTTT. Translating it yields CATSDPRRPGEKLFF.

The chain links TRBV2 to TRBJ1-4; D unclear. The CDR3 runs 14 residues. V dropped 4 bases and J dropped 0 bases, with 6 bases sitting between them. Per germline, CDR1 SNHLY and CDR2 FYNNEI. CDR3 DNA: TGTGCCAGCAGTGCGACTGCAACTAATGAAAAACTGTTTTTT. It codes for CASSATATNEKLFF.

The rearrangement uses TRBV19 and TRBJ2-5; D may be TRBD1 (5 bases). CDR1 and CDR2 (germline): LNHDA, SQIVND (reference sequence). This CDR3 contains 12 residues. V lost 4 bases and J lost 14, with 17 bases in between. CDR3 sequence (DNA): TGTGCCAGTAGTAAAGACAGTGCCAAACCATACTTC. Amino acid sequence: CASSKDSAKPYF.

J is TRBJ1-5 and V is TRBV15; the D is unclear. V gave up 3 bases and J gave up 6 bases, with 6 bases separating them. Germline V gives CDR1 LNHNV, CDR2 YYDKDF (reference sequence). The CDR3 sequence is 12 residues long. The CDR3, as DNA: TGTGCCACCAGCAGCCCCGGTCAGCCCCAGCATTTT. Amino acids: CATSSPGQPQHF.

This clone was counted only a few times. The chain links TRBV12-2 to TRBJ2-1; TRBD2 is the table's D call, not checked against the DNA. TRBV12-2 is shown as a pseudogene. The CDR3 is 15 residues long. For the CDR3, the DNA is TGTGCAAGTCGCTCGCCGGGACTGGCATACAATGAGCAGTTCTTC. This sequence encodes CASRSPGLAYNEQFF.

The genes are TRBV24-1 and TRBJ1-5, with D possibly being TRBD1 (5 bases). The CDR3 sequence is 15 residues long. Germline CDR1 reads KGHDR; CDR2 reads SFDVKD. Trimming stripped 5 bases from V and 7 bases from J, with 17 bases between. The CDR3 DNA reads as TGTGCCACCAGTGGAGCCGGGGGTTATGGGCAGCCCCAGCATTTT. Translation gives CATSGAGGYGQPQHF.

The chain joins TRBV19 to TRBJ2-7; D remains ambiguous. Germline assignment: CDR1 LNHDA and CDR2 SQIVND (reference sequence). V was pared by 4 bases and J by 4 bases, with 11 bases between. The CDR3 extends over 13 amino acids. CDR3 DNA sequence: TGTGCCAGTAGTAACCGGGTTAAGTACGAGCAGTACTTC. Protein: CASSNRVKYEQYF.

V gene TRBV28 combines with J gene TRBJ2-1; D call uncertain. CDR1 is MDHEN, CDR2 SYDVKM, per germline. Trimming took off 1 base at V and 10 bases at J, with 14 bases between the two ends. This CDR3 comprises 14 residues. The CDR3 DNA reads TGTGCCAGCAGTTTATACAATACCCTGGCCGAGCAGTTCTTC. It yields the protein CASSLYNTLAEQFF.